One sample yielded the 3 T cell receptor beta chains listed below, sequenced in a study of T cell responses to AZD1222 COVID-19 vaccine. Assay used: immunoSEQ multiplex PCR; TCRdb lists only in-frame clones, some missing. The table has more than 95,000 clones, 85% to 90% seen once. The source was peripheral blood, collected on day 0 of AZD1222 vaccination. Receptor source: an adult in good health.

The genes are TRBV7-2 and TRBJ2-5; 9 bases map to TRBD2. Germline V lookup: CDR1 SGHTA, CDR2 FQGNSA. This CDR3 comprises 16 residues. Trimming cost V 1 base and J 1 base; bases outside gene matches: 4. CDR3 DNA sequence: TGTGCCAGCAGCTTAGGACTAGCGGCGTCCCAAGAGACCCAGTACTTC. This codes for CASSLGLAASQETQYF. Together with reference TRBV7-2 and TRBJ2-5, the CDR3 gives the full variable domain: GAGVSQSPSNKVTEKGKDVELRCDPISGHTALYWYRQSLGQGLEFLIYFQGNSAPDKSGLPSDRFSAERTGGSVSTLTIQRTQQEDSAVYLCASSLGLAASQETQYFGPGTRLLVL.

J is TRBJ1-4 and V is TRBV7-9, with TRBD1 matching over 9 bases. The CDR3 consists of 16 residues. The germline V gene has CDR1 SEHNR and CDR2 FQNEAQ (reference sequence). Trimming cost V 8 bases and J 5 bases; bases outside gene matches: 12. CDR3 DNA: TGTGCCAGCGGCCCCAATATCGGGACAGGGAATGAAAAACTGTTTTTT. This translates into CASGPNIGTGNEKLFF.

The rearrangement joins TRBV21-1 to TRBJ1-4. TRBV21-1 has pseudogene status. The length of the CDR3 is 14 residues. CDR3 sequence: CASGLPATNEKLFF. The DNA of the CDR3 is TGTGCCAGCGGCCTCCCGGCCACTAATGAAAAACTGTTTTTT.